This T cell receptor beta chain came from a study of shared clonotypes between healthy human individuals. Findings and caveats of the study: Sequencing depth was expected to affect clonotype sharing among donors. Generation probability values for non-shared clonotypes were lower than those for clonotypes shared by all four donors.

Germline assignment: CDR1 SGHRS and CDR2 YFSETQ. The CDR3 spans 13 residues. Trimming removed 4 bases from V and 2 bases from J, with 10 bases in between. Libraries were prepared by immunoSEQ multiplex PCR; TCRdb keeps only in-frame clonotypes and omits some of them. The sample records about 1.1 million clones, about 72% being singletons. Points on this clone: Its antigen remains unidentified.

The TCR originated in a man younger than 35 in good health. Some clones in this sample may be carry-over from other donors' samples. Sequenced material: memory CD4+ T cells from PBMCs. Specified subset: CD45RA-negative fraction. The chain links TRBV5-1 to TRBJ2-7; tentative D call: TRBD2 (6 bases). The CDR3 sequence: CASSHPGAYEQYF. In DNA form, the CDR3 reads TGCGCCAGCAGCCACCCGGGGGCCTACGAGCAGTACTTC.